This T cell receptor beta chain was retrieved from a study of cytomegalovirus exposure and HLA in healthy donors. The germline gives CDR1 GTSNPN, CDR2 SVGIG (reference sequence). Trimming at V came to 0 bases and at J to 0 bases, leaving 7 bases not matched to a gene. The CDR3 sequence is 17 residues long. Primers included in the PCR were 60 Vbeta and 13 Jbeta primers. Sequencing was performed with immunoSEQ multiplex PCR; in TCRdb, only in-frame clones are kept and a portion is missing. The data show more than 200,000 clones, with about three quarters seen just once and roughly 1.9% held by the top ten.

This chain connects TRBV30 to TRBJ1-2, with 10 bases identical to TRBD1. The source is a man aged 18 to 29 in good health and CMV-seronegative. The sequencing sample was made of PBMCs. Here the CDR3 DNA reads TGTGCCTGGAGTGTAACGCGGACAGGGGGGTCTAACTATGGCTACACCTTC. Its translation is CAWSVTRTGGSNYGYTF.